A selection of T cell receptor beta chains follows, all from one sample in a study of blood T cell repertoires in COVID-19. Assay used: immunoSEQ multiplex PCR; TCRdb lists only in-frame clones, some missing. The table records some 90,000 clones, around 87% of them present only once. Sequencing was done on a sample of peripheral blood. These receptors all come from a woman aged 80 or older with active or convalescent COVID-19. Both conserved end residues are part of each CDR3. A D gene is named only where the DNA matches it firmly. The size entry is marked missing in some rows and otherwise reads once, few, many or a size class.

len: 19; j_gene: TRBJ2-5; abundance: -; v_gene: TRBV19; d_gene: -; CDR3aa: CASSWSVRGAPILQETQYF; CDR3nt: TGTGCCAGTAGTTGGTCGGTCAGGGGGGCTCCAATCCTCCAAGAGACCCAGTACTTC
len: 13; j_gene: TRBJ1-2; abundance: -; v_gene: TRBV27; d_gene: TRBD1; CDR3aa: CASSLYRGGGYTF; CDR3nt: TGTGCCAGCAGTTTATACAGGGGTGGTGGCTACACCTTC
len: 15; j_gene: TRBJ2-7; abundance: -; v_gene: TRBV28; d_gene: -; CDR3aa: CASSFSGYSSYEQYF; CDR3nt: TGTGCCAGCAGTTTTTCAGGTTACAGCTCCTACGAGCAGTACTTC
len: 17; j_gene: TRBJ1-3; abundance: once; v_gene: TRBV9; d_gene: -; CDR3aa: CASSADPRGSSGNTIYF; CDR3nt: TGTGCCAGCAGCGCCGACCCAAGGGGGTCCTCTGGAAACACCATATATTTT
len: 14; j_gene: TRBJ2-3; abundance: -; v_gene: TRBV6-2/TRBV6-3; d_gene: TRBD2; CDR3aa: CASSRSGGPDTQYF; CDR3nt: TGTGCCAGCAGTCGAAGCGGGGGTCCAGATACGCAGTATTTT
len: 13; j_gene: TRBJ1-6; abundance: -; v_gene: TRBV5-5; d_gene: -; CDR3aa: CASSSWGDSPLHF; CDR3nt: TGTGCCAGCAGCTCGTGGGGAGATTCACCCCTCCACTTT
len: 11; j_gene: TRBJ2-7; abundance: -; v_gene: TRBV20-1; d_gene: -; CDR3aa: CSAGTDYEQYF; CDR3nt: TGCAGTGCCGGGACTGACTACGAGCAGTACTTC
len: 14; j_gene: TRBJ2-7; abundance: -; v_gene: TRBV5-4; d_gene: -; CDR3aa: CASSLVAGSGEQYF; CDR3nt: TGTGCCAGCAGCTTGGTGGCCGGGAGCGGCGAGCAGTACTTC
len: 16; j_gene: TRBJ2-1; abundance: -; v_gene: TRBV7-9; d_gene: TRBD2; CDR3aa: CASRTSGWSSYNEQFF; CDR3nt: TGTGCCAGCAGAACTAGCGGATGGAGCTCCTACAATGAGCAGTTCTTC
len: 17; j_gene: TRBJ2-1; abundance: -; v_gene: TRBV5-4; d_gene: TRBD2; CDR3aa: CASSPPPAGGVGNEQFF; CDR3nt: TGTGCCAGCAGCCCACCACCAGCGGGAGGCGTCGGGAATGAGCAGTTCTTC
len: 14; j_gene: TRBJ1-2; abundance: -; v_gene: TRBV2; d_gene: -; CDR3aa: CASSELAGDYGYTF; CDR3nt: TGTGCCAGCAGTGAATTGGCCGGAGACTATGGCTACACCTTC
len: 16; j_gene: TRBJ2-1; abundance: -; v_gene: TRBV24-1; d_gene: TRBD2; CDR3aa: CATSDASGLTPNEQFF; CDR3nt: TGTGCCACCAGTGATGCTAGCGGTTTAACCCCCAATGAGCAGTTCTTC
len: 15; j_gene: TRBJ2-7; abundance: -; v_gene: TRBV4-1; d_gene: TRBD1; CDR3aa: CASSPGQGPSYEQYF; CDR3nt: TGCGCCAGCAGCCCCGGACAGGGACCCTCCTACGAGCAGTACTTC
len: 13; j_gene: TRBJ1-1; abundance: -; v_gene: TRBV19; d_gene: -; CDR3aa: CASSRGALTEAFF; CDR3nt: TGTGCCAGTAGTCGTGGGGCGTTGACTGAAGCTTTCTTT
len: 20; j_gene: TRBJ1-4; abundance: -; v_gene: TRBV28; d_gene: -; CDR3aa: CASSSLILGHRSLLNEKLFF; CDR3nt: TGTGCCAGCAGTTCCCTGATTTTGGGACACCGATCCCTCCTTAATGAAAAACTGTTTTTT
len: 15; j_gene: TRBJ1-6; abundance: -; v_gene: TRBV28; d_gene: -; CDR3aa: CASSSGSSYNSPLHF; CDR3nt: TGTGCCAGCAGTTCCGGGAGCTCCTATAATTCACCCCTCCACTTT
len: 15; j_gene: TRBJ2-1; abundance: -; v_gene: TRBV4-3; d_gene: -; CDR3aa: CASSQVESSYNEQFF; CDR3nt: TGCGCCAGCAGCCAAGTAGAAAGCTCCTACAATGAGCAGTTCTTC
len: 15; j_gene: TRBJ2-1; abundance: -; v_gene: TRBV27; d_gene: -; CDR3aa: CASSLQGRGFWEQFF; CDR3nt: TGTGCCAGCAGTTTACAGGGCCGCGGTTTCTGGGAGCAGTTCTTC
len: 16; j_gene: TRBJ2-4; abundance: -; v_gene: TRBV19; d_gene: TRBD1; CDR3aa: CASSKGWTGELDIQYF; CDR3nt: TGTGCCAGTAGTAAGGGGTGGACAGGGGAGTTGGACATTCAGTACTTC
len: 12; j_gene: TRBJ2-2; abundance: -; v_gene: TRBV10-3; d_gene: -; CDR3aa: CAIGAGTGELFF; CDR3nt: TGTGCCATCGGGGCGGGGACCGGGGAGCTGTTTTTT
len: 12; j_gene: TRBJ2-4; abundance: -; v_gene: TRBV6-2/TRBV6-3; d_gene: -; CDR3aa: CASSPWGDIQYF; CDR3nt: TGTGCCAGCAGCCCCTGGGGGGACATTCAGTACTTC
len: 13; j_gene: TRBJ2-2; abundance: -; v_gene: TRBV28; d_gene: -; CDR3aa: CASSLRGFGELFF; CDR3nt: TGTGCCAGCAGTTTACGGGGTTTCGGGGAGCTGTTTTTT
len: 14; j_gene: TRBJ1-1; abundance: -; v_gene: TRBV9; d_gene: -; CDR3aa: CASSVAGSNTEAFF; CDR3nt: TGTGCCAGCAGCGTCGCAGGGTCCAACACTGAAGCTTTCTTT
len: 15; j_gene: TRBJ2-1; abundance: -; v_gene: TRBV6-2/TRBV6-3; d_gene: TRBD2; CDR3aa: CASSYSPGGYNEQFF; CDR3nt: TGTGCCAGCAGTTACTCTCCGGGAGGCTACAATGAGCAGTTCTTC
len: 13; j_gene: TRBJ2-3; abundance: -; v_gene: TRBV29-1; d_gene: TRBD2; CDR3aa: CSASIGRANTQYF; CDR3nt: TGCAGCGCCTCGATCGGGAGGGCAAATACGCAGTATTTT
len: 16; j_gene: TRBJ2-2; abundance: few; v_gene: TRBV4-1; d_gene: TRBD1; CDR3aa: CASSFGGQGNTGELFF; CDR3nt: TGCGCCAGCAGCTTCGGGGGACAGGGGAACACCGGGGAGCTGTTTTTT
len: 14; j_gene: TRBJ2-1; abundance: -; v_gene: TRBV6-5; d_gene: TRBD2; CDR3aa: CASSYATGREEQFF; CDR3nt: TGTGCCAGCAGTTACGCCACGGGGAGGGAAGAGCAGTTCTTC
len: 13; j_gene: TRBJ2-5; abundance: once; v_gene: TRBV5-1; d_gene: -; CDR3aa: CASSSRTDETQYF; CDR3nt: TGCGCCAGCAGCTCCCGGACAGACGAGACCCAGTACTTC
len: 14; j_gene: TRBJ1-1; abundance: -; v_gene: TRBV5-1; d_gene: TRBD1; CDR3aa: CASSYDRAGTEAFF; CDR3nt: TGCGCCAGCAGCTATGACAGGGCAGGGACTGAAGCTTTCTTT
len: 15; j_gene: TRBJ2-5; abundance: once; v_gene: TRBV2; d_gene: -; CDR3aa: CASTNRDGGQETQYF; CDR3nt: TGTGCCAGCACCAACAGGGATGGAGGCCAAGAGACCCAGTACTTC
len: 14; j_gene: TRBJ2-1; abundance: -; v_gene: TRBV15; d_gene: TRBD2; CDR3aa: CATSRAGGPYEQFF; CDR3nt: TGTGCCACCAGCAGGGCGGGAGGGCCCTATGAGCAGTTCTTC
len: 13; j_gene: TRBJ1-2; abundance: -; v_gene: TRBV12-3/TRBV12-4; d_gene: -; CDR3aa: CASSLALSSGYTF; CDR3nt: TGTGCCAGCAGTTTAGCGCTATCCTCTGGCTACACCTTC
len: 16; j_gene: TRBJ1-2; abundance: -; v_gene: TRBV2; d_gene: TRBD1; CDR3aa: CASSEQLGGANYGYTF; CDR3nt: TGTGCCAGCAGTGAACAACTAGGGGGCGCAAACTATGGCTACACCTTC
len: 12; j_gene: TRBJ2-7; abundance: -; v_gene: TRBV6-5; d_gene: TRBD2; CDR3aa: CATRRGVYEQYF; CDR3nt: TGTGCCACCAGACGGGGGGTCTACGAGCAGTACTTC
len: 14; j_gene: TRBJ2-5; abundance: -; v_gene: TRBV11-2; d_gene: -; CDR3aa: CASSLVGGSETQYF; CDR3nt: TGTGCCAGCAGCTTAGTGGGAGGCAGTGAGACCCAGTACTTC
len: 17; j_gene: TRBJ1-5; abundance: -; v_gene: TRBV27; d_gene: -; CDR3aa: CASSPEPPDNSNQPQHF; CDR3nt: TGTGCCAGCAGTCCAGAACCCCCTGACAATAGCAATCAGCCCCAGCATTTT
len: 15; j_gene: TRBJ1-6; abundance: -; v_gene: TRBV10-2; d_gene: -; CDR3aa: CASKPRTDRNSPLHF; CDR3nt: TGCGCCAGCAAACCTAGGACAGATCGGAATTCACCCCTCCACTTT
len: 15; j_gene: TRBJ2-3; abundance: once; v_gene: TRBV5-4; d_gene: TRBD2; CDR3aa: CASSLSSGSSDTQYF; CDR3nt: TGTGCCAGCAGCTTGTCTAGCGGGAGCTCTGATACGCAGTATTTT
len: 15; j_gene: TRBJ2-7; abundance: -; v_gene: TRBV19; d_gene: TRBD2; CDR3aa: CASSRGLSGTYEQYF; CDR3nt: TGTGCCAGTAGTAGGGGACTAAGCGGTACCTACGAGCAGTACTTC
len: 14; j_gene: TRBJ2-5; abundance: -; v_gene: TRBV29-1; d_gene: TRBD1; CDR3aa: CSGRTRGRGETQYF; CDR3nt: TGCAGCGGAAGAACCAGGGGGCGAGGAGAGACCCAGTACTTC